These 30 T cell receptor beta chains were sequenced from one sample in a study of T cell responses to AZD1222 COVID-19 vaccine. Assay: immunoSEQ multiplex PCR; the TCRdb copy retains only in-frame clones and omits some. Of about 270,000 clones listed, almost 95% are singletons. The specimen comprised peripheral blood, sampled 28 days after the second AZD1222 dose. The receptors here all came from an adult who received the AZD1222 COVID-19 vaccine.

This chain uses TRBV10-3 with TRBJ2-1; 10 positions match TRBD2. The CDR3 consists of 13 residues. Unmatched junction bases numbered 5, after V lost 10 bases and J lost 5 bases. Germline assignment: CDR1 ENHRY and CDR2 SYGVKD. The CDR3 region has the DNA TGTGCCACCGGGACTAGCGACAACAATGAGCAGTTCTTC. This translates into CATGTSDNNEQFF.

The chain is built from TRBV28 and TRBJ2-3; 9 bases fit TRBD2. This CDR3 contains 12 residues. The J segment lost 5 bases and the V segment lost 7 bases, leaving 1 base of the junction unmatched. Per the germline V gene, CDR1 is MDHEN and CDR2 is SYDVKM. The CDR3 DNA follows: TGTGCCAGCAATAGCGGGGGAGATACGCAGTATTTT. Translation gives CASNSGGDTQYF.

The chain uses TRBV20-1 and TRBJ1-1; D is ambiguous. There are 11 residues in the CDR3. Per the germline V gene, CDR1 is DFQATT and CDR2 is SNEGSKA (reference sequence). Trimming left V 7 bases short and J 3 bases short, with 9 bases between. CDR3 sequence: CSVRFDTEAFF. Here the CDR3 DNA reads TGCAGTGTTCGCTTCGACACTGAAGCTTTCTTT.

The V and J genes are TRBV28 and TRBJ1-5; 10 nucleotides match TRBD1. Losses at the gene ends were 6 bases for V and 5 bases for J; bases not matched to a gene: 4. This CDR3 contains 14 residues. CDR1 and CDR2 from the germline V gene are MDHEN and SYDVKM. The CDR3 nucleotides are TGTGCCAGCAGCTCGGGACAGGGGCATCAGCCCCAGCATTTT. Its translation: CASSSGQGHQPQHF. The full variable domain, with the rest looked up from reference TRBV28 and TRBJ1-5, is DVKVTQSSRYLVKRTGEKVFLECVQDMDHENMFWYRQDPGLGLRLIYFSYDVKMKEKGDIPEGYSVSREKKERFSLILESASTNQTSMYLCASSSGQGHQPQHFGDGTRLSIL.

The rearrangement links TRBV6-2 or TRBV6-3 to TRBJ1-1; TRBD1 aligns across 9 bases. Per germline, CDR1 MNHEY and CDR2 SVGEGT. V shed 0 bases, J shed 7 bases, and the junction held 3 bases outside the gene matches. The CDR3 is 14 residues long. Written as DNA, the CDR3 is TGTGCCAGCAGTTACTCCGACAGGGGGAGTGAAGCTTTCTTT. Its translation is CASSYSDRGSEAFF.

CDR3 nucleotides: TGCGCCAGCAGCGGTGGCTACGAGCAGTACTTC. This sequence encodes CASSGGYEQYF. The chain joins TRBV5-1 to TRBJ2-7; D is ambiguous. The ends were cut back, 4 bases at V and 3 bases at J, with 5 bases in the middle. The germline CDR1 and CDR2 sequences are SGHRS and YFSETQ. There are 11 residues in the CDR3.

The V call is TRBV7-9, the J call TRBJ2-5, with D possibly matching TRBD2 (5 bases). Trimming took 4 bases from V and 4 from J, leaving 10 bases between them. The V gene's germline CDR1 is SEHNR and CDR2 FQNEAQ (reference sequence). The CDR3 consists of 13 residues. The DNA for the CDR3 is TGTGCCAGCAGCTGGGCGCGGGTAGAGACCCAGTACTTC. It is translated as CASSWARVETQYF.

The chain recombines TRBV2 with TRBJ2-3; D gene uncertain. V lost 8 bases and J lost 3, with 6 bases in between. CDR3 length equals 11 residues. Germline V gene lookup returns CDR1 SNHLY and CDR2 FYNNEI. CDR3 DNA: TGTGCCAGCGCCTCTACAGATACGCAGTATTTT. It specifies CASASTDTQYF.

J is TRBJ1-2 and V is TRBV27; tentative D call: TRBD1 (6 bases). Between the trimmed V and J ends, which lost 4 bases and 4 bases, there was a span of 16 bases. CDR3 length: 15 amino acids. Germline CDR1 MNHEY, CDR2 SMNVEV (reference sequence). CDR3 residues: CASSSFQQGTYGYTF. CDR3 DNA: TGTGCCAGCAGTTCTTTTCAACAGGGAACCTATGGCTACACCTTC.

The CDR3 bases are TGTGCCAGCAGCTTGGCCGGGGGACTATATGGAAACACCATATATTTT. Its translation: CASSLAGGLYGNTIYF. The chain joins TRBV5-6 to TRBJ1-3; weak D call: TRBD1 (5 bases). This CDR3 has 16 residues. V dropped 0 bases and J dropped 3 bases, with 13 bases sitting between them. The germline CDR1 and CDR2 sequences are SGHDT and YYEEEE.

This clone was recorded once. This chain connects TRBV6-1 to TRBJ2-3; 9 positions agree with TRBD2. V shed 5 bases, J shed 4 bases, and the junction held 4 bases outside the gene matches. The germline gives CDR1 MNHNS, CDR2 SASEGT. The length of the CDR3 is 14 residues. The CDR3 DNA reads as TGTGCCAGCAGTCCGGGACTAGCCCCAGATACGCAGTATTTT. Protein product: CASSPGLAPDTQYF.

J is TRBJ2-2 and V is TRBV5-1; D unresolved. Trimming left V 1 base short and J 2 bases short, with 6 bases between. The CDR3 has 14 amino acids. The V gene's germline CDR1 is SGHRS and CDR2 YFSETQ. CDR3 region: CASSLKGNTGELFF. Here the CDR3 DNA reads TGCGCCAGCAGCTTGAAGGGAAACACCGGGGAGCTGTTTTTT.

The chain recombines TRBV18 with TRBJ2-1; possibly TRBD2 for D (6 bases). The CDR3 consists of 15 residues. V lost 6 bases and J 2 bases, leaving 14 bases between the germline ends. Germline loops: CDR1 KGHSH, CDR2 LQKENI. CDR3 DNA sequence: TGTGCCAGCTCCCCCGGGACTCTCGCCTACAATGAGCAGTTCTTC. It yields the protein CASSPGTLAYNEQFF.

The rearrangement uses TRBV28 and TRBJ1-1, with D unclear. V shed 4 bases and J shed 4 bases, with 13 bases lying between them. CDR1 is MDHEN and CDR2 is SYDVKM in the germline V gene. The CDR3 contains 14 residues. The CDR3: CASSSTGWSTEAFF. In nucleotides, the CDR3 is TGTGCCAGCAGTTCGACGGGGTGGAGCACTGAAGCTTTCTTT.

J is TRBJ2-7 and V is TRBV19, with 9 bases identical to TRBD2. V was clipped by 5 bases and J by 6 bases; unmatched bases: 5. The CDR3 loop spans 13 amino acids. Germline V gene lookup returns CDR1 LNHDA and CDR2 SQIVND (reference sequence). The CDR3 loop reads CASSPGLAGEQYF. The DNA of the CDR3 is TGTGCCAGTAGTCCGGGACTAGCTGGCGAGCAGTACTTC.

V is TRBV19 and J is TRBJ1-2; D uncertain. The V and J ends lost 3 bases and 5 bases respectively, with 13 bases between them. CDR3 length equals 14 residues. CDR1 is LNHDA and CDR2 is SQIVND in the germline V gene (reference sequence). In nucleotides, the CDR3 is TGTGCCAGTAGTATTTCAGAATTGACTTATGGCTACACCTTC. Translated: CASSISELTYGYTF.

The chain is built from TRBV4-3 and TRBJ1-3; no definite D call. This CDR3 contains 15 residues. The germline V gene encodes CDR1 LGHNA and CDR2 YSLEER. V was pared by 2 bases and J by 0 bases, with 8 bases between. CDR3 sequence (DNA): TGCGCCAGCAGCCAAACCGCCGGCTCTGGAAACACCATATATTTT. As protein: CASSQTAGSGNTIYF.

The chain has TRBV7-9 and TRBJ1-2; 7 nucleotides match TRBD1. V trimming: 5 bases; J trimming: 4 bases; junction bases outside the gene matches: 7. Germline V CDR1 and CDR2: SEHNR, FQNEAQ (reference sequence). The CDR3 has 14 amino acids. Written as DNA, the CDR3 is TGTGCCAGCAGCCCCAGGACAGGCATCTATGGCTACACCTTC. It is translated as CASSPRTGIYGYTF.

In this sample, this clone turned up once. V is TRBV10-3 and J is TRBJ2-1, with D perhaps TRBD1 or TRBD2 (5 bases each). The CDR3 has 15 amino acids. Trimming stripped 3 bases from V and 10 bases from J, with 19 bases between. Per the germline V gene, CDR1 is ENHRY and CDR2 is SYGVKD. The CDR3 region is CAISDSRGRIEEQFF. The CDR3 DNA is TGTGCCATCAGTGACTCCCGGGGCCGAATCGAGGAGCAGTTCTTC.

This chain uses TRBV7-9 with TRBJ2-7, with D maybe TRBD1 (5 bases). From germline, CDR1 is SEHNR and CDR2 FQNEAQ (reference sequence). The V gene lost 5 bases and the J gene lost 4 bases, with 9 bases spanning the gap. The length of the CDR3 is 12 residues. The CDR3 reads CASSNQGYEQYF. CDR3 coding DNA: TGTGCCAGCAGCAACCAGGGTTACGAGCAGTACTTC. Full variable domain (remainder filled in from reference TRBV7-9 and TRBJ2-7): DTGVSQNPRHKITKRGQNVTFRCDPISEHNRLYWYRQTLGQGPEFLTYFQNEAQLEKSRLLSDRFSAERPKGSFSTLEIQRTEQGDSAMYLCASSNQGYEQYFGPGTRLTVT.

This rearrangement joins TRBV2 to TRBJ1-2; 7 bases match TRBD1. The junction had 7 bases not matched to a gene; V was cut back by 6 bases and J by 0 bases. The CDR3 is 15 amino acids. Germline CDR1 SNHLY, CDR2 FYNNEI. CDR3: CASRRDREANYGYTF. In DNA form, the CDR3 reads TGTGCCAGCAGACGTGACAGGGAAGCTAACTATGGCTACACCTTC. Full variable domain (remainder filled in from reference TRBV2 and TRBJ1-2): EPEVTQTPSHQVTQMGQEVILRCVPISNHLYFYWYRQILGQKVEFLVSFYNNEISEKSEIFDDQFSVERPDGSNFTLKIRSTKLEDSAMYFCASRRDREANYGYTFGSGTRLTVV.

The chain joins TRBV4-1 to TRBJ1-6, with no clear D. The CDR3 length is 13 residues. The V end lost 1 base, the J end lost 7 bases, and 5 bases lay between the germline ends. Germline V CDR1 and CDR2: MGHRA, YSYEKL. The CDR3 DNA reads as TGCGCCAGCAGCCAAGCTCAGAATTCACCCCTCCACTTT. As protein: CASSQAQNSPLHF.

The CDR3 sequence is CASSSPTGSGEKLFF. In DNA, the CDR3 is TGTGCCAGCAGCTCTCCCACAGGGTCGGGTGAAAAACTGTTTTTT. V usage is TRBV5-6 and J usage is TRBJ1-4; TRBD1 might be the D (6 bases). Germline-derived CDR1 and CDR2 are SGHDT and YYEEEE. V lost 3 bases and J lost 7, with 16 bases in between. The CDR3 is 15 residues long.

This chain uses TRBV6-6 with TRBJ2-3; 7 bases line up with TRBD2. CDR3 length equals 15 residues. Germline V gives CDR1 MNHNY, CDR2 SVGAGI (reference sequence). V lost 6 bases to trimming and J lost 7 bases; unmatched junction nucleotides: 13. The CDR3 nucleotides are TGTGCCAGCAGACCCCGCGGGGAGGGGTGGAATACGCAGTATTTT. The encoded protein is CASRPRGEGWNTQYF.

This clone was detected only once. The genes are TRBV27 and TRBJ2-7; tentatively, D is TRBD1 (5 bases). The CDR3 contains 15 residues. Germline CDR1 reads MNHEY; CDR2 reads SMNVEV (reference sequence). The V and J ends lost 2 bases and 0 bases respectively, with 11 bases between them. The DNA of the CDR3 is TGTGCCAGCAGTTTAAAGGGGTCTTACTCCTACGAGCAGTACTTC. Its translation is CASSLKGSYSYEQYF.

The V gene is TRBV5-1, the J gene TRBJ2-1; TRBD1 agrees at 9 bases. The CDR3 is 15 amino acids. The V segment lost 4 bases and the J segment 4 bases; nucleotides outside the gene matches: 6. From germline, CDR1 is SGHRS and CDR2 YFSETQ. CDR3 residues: CASSPGQGGYNEQFF. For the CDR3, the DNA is TGCGCCAGCAGCCCGGGACAGGGAGGGTACAATGAGCAGTTCTTC.

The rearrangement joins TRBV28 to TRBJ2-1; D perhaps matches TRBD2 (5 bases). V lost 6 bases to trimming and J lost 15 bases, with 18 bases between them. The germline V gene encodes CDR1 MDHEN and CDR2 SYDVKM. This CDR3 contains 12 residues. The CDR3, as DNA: TGTGCCAGCAGCGCACCCGGGATCCCGTTGTTCTTC. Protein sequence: CASSAPGIPLFF.

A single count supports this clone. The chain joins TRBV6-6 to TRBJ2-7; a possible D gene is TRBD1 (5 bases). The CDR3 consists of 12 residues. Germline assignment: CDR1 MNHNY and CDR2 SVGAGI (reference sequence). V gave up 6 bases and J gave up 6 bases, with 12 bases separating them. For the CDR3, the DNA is TGTGCCAGCAGGACCCAGGGAAGCGAGCAGTACTTC. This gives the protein CASRTQGSEQYF.

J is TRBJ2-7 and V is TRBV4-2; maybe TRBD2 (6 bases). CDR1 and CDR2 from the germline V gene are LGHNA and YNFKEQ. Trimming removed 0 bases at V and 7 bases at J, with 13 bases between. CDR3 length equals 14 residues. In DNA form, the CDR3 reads TGTGCCAGCAGCCAAGATTTAGGAGGGTGGGAGCAGTACTTC. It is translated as CASSQDLGGWEQYF.

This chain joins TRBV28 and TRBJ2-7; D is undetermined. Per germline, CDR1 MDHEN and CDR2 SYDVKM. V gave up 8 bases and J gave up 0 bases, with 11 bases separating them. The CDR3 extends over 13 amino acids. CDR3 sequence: CASRSSSSYEQYF. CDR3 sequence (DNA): TGTGCCAGCCGCTCCTCGAGCTCCTACGAGCAGTACTTC.